The 20 T cell receptor beta chains presented below share a single source sample, sequenced in a study of T cells after yellow fever vaccination. TCRdb reprocessed the 5' RACE reads with MiXCR, giving one entry per CDR3 protein. Here the sample spans around 250,000 distinct CDR3 sequences, roughly 4.8% being singletons. The starting material was CD4+ T cells sorted from PBMCs, obtained on the day of the yellow fever booster vaccination. These receptors were collected from a man aged 18 to 29 who received the YFV17D yellow fever vaccine.

Ten or more counts support this clonotype. CDR3 in DNA: TGCGCCAGCAGACCCGGGCAGACTAGCACAGATACGCAGTATTTT. It specifies CASRPGQTSTDTQYF. The genes are TRBV5-1 and TRBJ2-3; D is unresolved. V was cut by 5 bases and J by 0 bases, with 13 bases left in between. This CDR3 comprises 15 residues. Per germline, CDR1 SGHRS and CDR2 YFSETQ.

The CDR3 loop is CASSTLGAPGRYTF. CDR3 DNA sequence: TGTGCCAGCAGCACACTCGGGGCCCCAGGGCGCTACACCTTC. This chain uses TRBV28 with TRBJ1-2; the D gene is possibly TRBD1 (5 bases). V lost 6 bases and J lost 9, with 20 bases in between. The CDR3 has 14 amino acids. Germline loops: CDR1 MDHEN, CDR2 SYDVKM.

This sequence joins TRBV20-1 and TRBJ2-7, with 8 bases aligning to TRBD1. The ends lost 5 bases at V and 1 base at J; junction bases unmatched: 7. The CDR3 sequence is 14 residues long. In germline, CDR1 is DFQATT, CDR2 SNEGSKA (reference sequence). For the CDR3, the DNA is TGCAGTGCTGGGCAGGGGGCCCATTCCTACGAGCAGTACTTC. Its translation is CSAGQGAHSYEQYF.

This clonotype was observed at least ten times. The rearrangement links TRBV3-1 to TRBJ2-1; D not certain. The germline V and J ends were trimmed by 6 bases and 16 bases, with 16 bases remaining between them. The CDR3 covers 11 residues. Looked up from germline, CDR1 is LGHDT and CDR2 is YNNKEL (reference sequence). The CDR3 reads CASSGVSFLFF. CDR3 DNA: TGTGCCAGCAGTGGGGTGAGTTTTCTCTTCTTC.

The chain has TRBV23-1 and TRBJ2-2; D is perhaps TRBD1 (7 bases). TRBV23-1 carries the ORF label, with uncertain function. The CDR3 consists of 14 residues. Trimming took off 4 bases at V and 7 bases at J, with 13 bases between the two ends. CDR3 sequence: CASSRFQGGGELFF. Written as DNA, the CDR3 is TGCGCCAGCAGTCGATTCCAGGGGGGCGGGGAGCTGTTTTTT.

There are a few counts of this clonotype. This chain links TRBV11-3 with TRBJ2-7; D tentatively reads TRBD1 or TRBD2 (5 bases each). V lost 4 bases and J 6 bases, leaving 16 bases between the germline ends. The CDR3 consists of 14 residues. Per the germline V gene, CDR1 is SGHNT and CDR2 is YENEEA. CDR3 protein: CASSSRRGVGEQYF. The CDR3 nucleotides are TGTGCCAGCAGCTCCCGGAGAGGGGTGGGCGAGCAGTACTTC.

This clonotype was counted once. The chain carries TRBV7-9 and TRBJ1-2; D is uncertain. This CDR3 comprises 14 residues. V was cut by 4 bases and J by 8 bases, with 17 bases left in between. Germline lookup yields CDR1 SEHNR and CDR2 FQNEAQ (reference sequence). CDR3 in amino acids: CASSYGTFLRGYTF. Here the CDR3 DNA reads TGTGCCAGCAGCTACGGAACGTTCCTTCGGGGCTACACCTTC.

The rearrangement uses TRBV6-5 and TRBJ1-2; D uncertain. Per germline, CDR1 MNHEY and CDR2 SVGAGI. The CDR3 length is 13 residues. Trimming removed 3 bases at V and 4 bases at J, with 9 bases between. CDR3 DNA sequence: TGTGCCAGCAGTTATTCGGCAGCCTATGGCTACACCTTC. This translates into CASSYSAAYGYTF.

This chain joins TRBV20-1 and TRBJ2-2; 8 nucleotides match TRBD1. The CDR3 spans 17 residues. Germline values: CDR1 DFQATT, CDR2 SNEGSKA (reference sequence). Trimming took 3 bases from V and 0 from J; bases not matched to a gene: 9. CDR3 coding DNA: TGCAGTGCTAGGGGCCAGGGGGCTTGGTCGAACACCGGGGAGCTGTTTTTT. Its protein is CSARGQGAWSNTGELFF.

As regards this clonotype: A much larger clone sits a single nucleotide away, making a read error possible. The rearrangement links TRBV7-2 to TRBJ2-3; 8 bases agree with TRBD2. V was pared by 5 bases and J by 4 bases, with 5 bases of the junction left unmatched. Per germline, CDR1 SGHTA and CDR2 FQGNSA. The CDR3 covers 14 residues. The CDR3 reads CASSPGLVADTQYF. The CDR3 coding sequence is TGTGCCAGCAGCCCGGGACTAGTGGCAGATACGCAGTATTTT.

This clonotype showed up just a few times. V gene TRBV11-2 combines with J gene TRBJ1-5; tentatively, D is TRBD1 (6 bases). The germline V gene has CDR1 SGHAT and CDR2 FQNNGV. Trimming cost V 3 bases and J 6 bases, with 12 bases left between them. The CDR3 is made up of 14 amino acids. CDR3 loop: CASSLRGSTQPQHF. As DNA, the CDR3 is TGTGCCAGCAGCTTGAGGGGGTCTACTCAGCCCCAGCATTTT.

The V and J genes are TRBV20-1 and TRBJ2-7, with a possible D match to TRBD1 (6 bases). CDR1 DFQATT and CDR2 SNEGSKA come from the germline V gene (reference sequence). The CDR3 loop spans 15 amino acids. Trimming removed 2 bases from V and 1 base from J, with 15 bases in between. The CDR3 here is CSARSGRGLSYEQYF. CDR3 nucleotide sequence: TGCAGTGCTAGATCCGGCAGGGGTTTATCCTACGAGCAGTACTTC.

The chain uses TRBV11-2 and TRBJ2-2, with D tentatively TRBD2 (5 bases). The germline V and J ends were trimmed by 3 bases and 6 bases, with 11 bases remaining between them. CDR3 length equals 14 residues. In germline, CDR1 is SGHAT, CDR2 FQNNGV. The CDR3 bases are TGTGCCAGCAGCTTCCTAGACTATTCCGGGGAGCTGTTTTTT. Its translation is CASSFLDYSGELFF.

The rearrangement links TRBV6-6 to TRBJ2-7, with D perhaps matching TRBD1 (6 bases). From germline, CDR1 is MNHNY and CDR2 SVGAGI (reference sequence). Trimming removed 6 bases at V and 2 bases at J, with 11 bases between. This CDR3 contains 13 residues. This chain's CDR3 is CASRTRTAYEQYV. The CDR3 bases are TGTGCCAGCAGGACCCGGACAGCCTACGAGCAGTACGTC.

This clonotype was observed a few times. The rearrangement uses TRBV7-8 and TRBJ1-1; D perhaps matches TRBD1 (6 bases). This CDR3 spans 16 amino acids. The germline CDR1 and CDR2 sequences are SGHVS and FQNEAQ. The V end was cut by 4 bases, the J end by 1 base, with 16 bases between. CDR3 nucleotide sequence: TGTGCCAGCAGCTGGGGAGTGGGGGCTGGGAACACTGAAGCTTTCTTT. Its translation: CASSWGVGAGNTEAFF.

This clonotype was detected only a few times. This CDR3 reads CATKEAGREQFF. For the CDR3, the DNA is TGTGCCACAAAGGAGGCAGGAAGGGAGCAGTTCTTC. The chain links TRBV10-3 to TRBJ2-1; possibly TRBD2 for D (5 bases). CDR3 length: 12 residues. Germline V gene data show CDR1 as ENHRY and CDR2 as SYGVKD. V was clipped by 10 bases and J by 10 bases, with 17 bases between them.

This clonotype was seen many times. This chain joins TRBV5-1 and TRBJ2-2; D remains unclear. The V gene's germline CDR1 is SGHRS and CDR2 YFSETQ. The CDR3 spans 15 residues. Trimming removed 6 bases from V and 0 bases from J, with 12 bases in between. The CDR3 reads CASKGPNANTGELFF. CDR3 sequence (DNA): TGCGCCAGCAAGGGCCCAAACGCGAACACCGGGGAGCTGTTTTTT.

This clonotype has a handful of counts. The CDR3 reads CASSLLQESEAFF. For the CDR3, the DNA is TGTGCCAGCAGCTTACTACAGGAGAGCGAAGCTTTCTTT. The chain couples TRBV7-6 to TRBJ1-1; the D gene is possibly TRBD1 (5 bases). This CDR3 has 13 residues. V was clipped by 2 bases and J by 8 bases, with 12 bases between them. The germline V gene has CDR1 SGHVS and CDR2 FNYEAQ.

This clonotype was picked up a small number of times. The J gene is TRBJ2-4, the V gene TRBV6-5; TRBD1 matches at 10 bases. The CDR3 runs to 16 residues. J was trimmed by 4 bases and V by 0 bases; bases with no gene match: 3. The germline CDR1 and CDR2 sequences are MNHEY and SVGAGI. This CDR3 is CASSYSGTGVKNIQYF. In nucleotides, the CDR3 is TGTGCCAGCAGTTACTCGGGGACAGGGGTAAAAAACATTCAGTACTTC.

This clonotype came up many times. This chain uses TRBV27 with TRBJ2-7; D could derive from TRBD1 or TRBD2 (7 bases each). Trimming left V 2 bases short and J 3 bases short, with 23 bases between. The germline CDR1 and CDR2 sequences are MNHEY and SMNVEV (reference sequence). The CDR3 runs 18 residues. CDR3 sequence reads: CASSLPLRGGRSGYEQYV. In nucleotides, the CDR3 is TGTGCCAGCAGTTTACCCCTCAGGGGGGGTCGTAGTGGCTACGAGCAGTACGTC.